A single sample is the source of the 22 T cell receptor beta chains below, sequenced in a study of T cells in Graves' hyperthyroidism and ophthalmopathy. Amplification of TCR beta CDR3 regions was performed using RNA transcripts as template. The HTBI primer set drove a first-round RT-PCR of the TCR CDR3. A single record per CDR3 protein comes from TCRdb applying MiXCR to the multiplex PCR reads. The sample lists roughly 500,000 distinct CDR3 sequences, approximately 13% occurring once. Sequencing used blood. These receptors originate from a woman aged 25 to 45 with Graves' hyperthyroidism that later progressed to Graves' ophthalmopathy.

CDR3 DNA: TGCGCCAGCAGCCAAGTAATAGGTGGATACGAGCAGTACTTC. This sequence encodes CASSQVIGGYEQYF. The rearrangement uses TRBV4-3 and TRBJ2-7; D gene unclear. Germline CDR1 and CDR2: LGHNA and YSLEER. This CDR3 has 14 amino acids. V was trimmed by 1 base and J by 4 bases, leaving 11 bases between them.

This clonotype has at least ten counts. The V and J genes are TRBV27 and TRBJ2-3, with TRBD2 identical over 13 bases. Per the germline V gene, CDR1 is MNHEY and CDR2 is SMNVEV (reference sequence). This CDR3 comprises 16 residues. V lost 3 bases to trimming and J lost 1 base; unmatched junction nucleotides: 1. For the CDR3, the DNA is TGTGCCAGCAGTTTCGGACTAGCGGGAGGCACAGATACGCAGTATTTT. Translation: CASSFGLAGGTDTQYF.

This clonotype was seen repeatedly, ten times or more. The chain couples TRBV30 to TRBJ2-7; weak D call: TRBD1 (6 bases). CDR3 length: 13 residues. V was trimmed by 2 bases and J by 2 bases, leaving 10 bases between them. Germline loops: CDR1 GTSNPN, CDR2 SVGIG (reference sequence). CDR3: CAWSQGSPYEQYF. Here the CDR3 DNA reads TGTGCCTGGAGTCAGGGGAGCCCCTACGAGCAGTACTTC.

At least ten counts were recorded for this clonotype. V gene TRBV7-3 combines with J gene TRBJ2-3, with D possibly matching TRBD1 (5 bases). V dropped 1 base and J dropped 1 base, with 27 bases sitting between them. From germline, CDR1 is SGHTA and CDR2 FQGTGA. This CDR3 has 21 residues. The CDR3 DNA follows: TGTGCCAGCAGCTTAAAGGGGTTGACGGACCGCTTTTTGTCTGGCACAGATACGCAGTATTTT. Its translation: CASSLKGLTDRFLSGTDTQYF.

This clonotype was counted at least ten times. V gene TRBV7-2 combines with J gene TRBJ2-1; perhaps TRBD1 as D (6 bases). V lost 8 bases and J lost 0, with 14 bases in between. Germline lookup yields CDR1 SGHTA and CDR2 FQGNSA. The CDR3 has 15 residues. The CDR3 coding sequence is TGTGCCAGCGTAACAGGGTGGGGCTCCTACAATGAGCAGTTCTTC. Its translation is CASVTGWGSYNEQFF.

There are many counts of this clonotype. V usage is TRBV27 and J usage is TRBJ1-6, with D possibly matching TRBD1 (5 bases). From germline, CDR1 is MNHEY and CDR2 SMNVEV (reference sequence). V was shortened by 9 bases and J by 7 bases, with 13 bases between the two germline ends. CDR3 size: 13 residues. The CDR3 sequence: CASMRQLNSPLHF. DNA of the CDR3: TGTGCCAGTATGAGACAGCTAAATTCACCCCTCCACTTT.

V gene TRBV9 combines with J gene TRBJ2-1, with D unresolved. Trimming removed 0 bases from V and 6 bases from J, with 10 bases in between. The CDR3 is made up of 14 amino acids. Germline assignment: CDR1 SGDLS and CDR2 YYNGEE. CDR3 loop: CASSVGKVLNEQFF. CDR3 nucleotide sequence: TGTGCCAGCAGCGTAGGAAAGGTCCTCAATGAGCAGTTCTTC.

This clonotype was seen many times. The genes are TRBV28 and TRBJ1-6; 9 nucleotides align to TRBD1. The CDR3 is 14 residues long. V trimming: 6 bases; J trimming: 9 bases; junction bases outside the gene matches: 6. Germline assignment: CDR1 MDHEN and CDR2 SYDVKM. CDR3 in amino acids: CASSRDRVSSPLHF. The DNA of the CDR3 is TGTGCCAGCAGCCGGGACAGGGTCAGTTCACCCCTCCACTTT.

This clonotype was detected only a few times. A much larger clone differs by one base, so this may be a read error. This is likely a read error, given that the CDR3 carries no conserved phenylalanine or tryptophan at its end. The chain carries TRBV3-1 and TRBJ1-1; D call uncertain. Per the germline V gene, CDR1 is LGHDT and CDR2 is YNNKEL (reference sequence). This CDR3 contains 11 residues. With 3 bases removed from V and 1 base from J, the gap between germline ends came to 0 bases. CDR3 sequence reads: CASSQNTEAFL. For the CDR3, the DNA is TGTGCCAGCAGCCAGAACACTGAAGCTTTCCTT.

Concerning this clonotype: A single base separates this from a much larger clone, so it may be a read error. CDR3: CASSPAGERDEQYF. CDR3 nucleotide sequence: TGTGCCAGCTCACCGGCAGGGGAGCGGGACGAGCAGTACTTC. The J gene is TRBJ2-7, the V gene TRBV18, with D tentatively TRBD1 or TRBD2 (6 bases each). Germline assignment: CDR1 KGHSH and CDR2 LQKENI. The CDR3 length is 14 residues. Trimming took 3 bases from V and 5 from J, leaving 14 bases between them.

The rearrangement joins TRBV19 to TRBJ2-7; TRBD1 matches at 9 bases. The germline V gene has CDR1 LNHDA and CDR2 SQIVND (reference sequence). This CDR3 contains 14 residues. Trimming cost V 5 bases and J 3 bases; bases outside gene matches: 5. CDR3 sequence: CASSVPDRGYEQYF. CDR3 DNA sequence: TGTGCCAGTAGTGTCCCGGACAGGGGCTACGAGCAGTACTTC.

This clonotype came up many times. J is TRBJ2-7 and V is TRBV5-1; D call uncertain. V gave up 4 bases and J gave up 0 bases, with 8 bases separating them. The germline V gene encodes CDR1 SGHRS and CDR2 YFSETQ. The CDR3 is made up of 13 amino acids. For the CDR3, the DNA is TGCGCCAGCAGCATCAGTCACTCCTACGAGCAGTACTTC. Its translation: CASSISHSYEQYF.

This clonotype was seen many times. The chain couples TRBV6-1 to TRBJ2-3, with D unclear. The CDR3 has 13 residues. V lost 1 base, J lost 10 bases, and 12 bases lay in between. The germline CDR1 and CDR2 sequences are MNHNS and SASEGT. The CDR3 loop is CASSEGENQPQYF. CDR3 nucleotide sequence: TGTGCCAGCAGTGAAGGAGAAAACCAGCCGCAGTATTTT.

At least ten counts were recorded for this clonotype. The rearrangement links TRBV30 to TRBJ2-7, with a possible D match to TRBD1 (6 bases). With 1 base removed from V and 4 bases from J, the gap between germline ends came to 20 bases. Germline assignment: CDR1 GTSNPN and CDR2 SVGIG (reference sequence). The CDR3 consists of 16 residues. CDR3 bases: TGTGCCTGGAGTGGCCCCCCTCAGGGGTTGAGGTACGAGCAGTACTTC. Protein sequence: CAWSGPPQGLRYEQYF.

The sample holds many counts of this clonotype. This rearrangement joins TRBV24-1 to TRBJ1-1, with 7 bases aligning to TRBD1. With 9 bases clipped from V and 3 bases from J, the junction kept 6 bases outside the gene matches. Germline CDR1 and CDR2: KGHDR and SFDVKD. The CDR3 is 13 residues long. The CDR3 spells CATRRQGDTEAFF. The DNA of the CDR3 is TGTGCCACCCGCCGACAGGGAGACACTGAAGCTTTCTTT.

V gene TRBV29-1 combines with J gene TRBJ2-3, with 7 nucleotides matching TRBD1. Per the germline V gene, CDR1 is SQVTM and CDR2 is ANQGSEA. After removal of 5 bases from V and 2 bases from J, the junction contained 10 bases not matched to a gene. The CDR3 consists of 15 residues. This CDR3 is CSVNPTGASTDTQYF. The CDR3 DNA reads TGCAGCGTTAACCCTACAGGGGCCTCCACAGATACGCAGTATTTT.

Remarks on this clonotype: An end of the junction does not agree with germline; a read error may underlie this. J is TRBJ1-3 and V is TRBV10-2; 7 bases line up with TRBD1. There are 15 residues in the CDR3. The germline CDR1 and CDR2 sequences are WSHSY and SAAADI. The CDR3 DNA follows: TGCGCCAGCAGGGTAGGGGGCGCTTCCGGAAACACCACATATTTT. As protein: CASRVGGASGNTTYF.

This clonotype has a count of ten or more. The rearrangement links TRBV2 to TRBJ2-1; 11 bases fit TRBD2. CDR1 and CDR2 (germline): SNHLY, FYNNEI. This CDR3 is 14 amino acids long. Unmatched junction bases numbered 7, after V lost 8 bases and J lost 7 bases. CDR3 in DNA: TGTGCCAGCCTGTGGGCTAGCGGGAGGAATGAGCAGTTCTTC. It yields the protein CASLWASGRNEQFF.

The sample holds many counts of this clonotype. This chain connects TRBV12-3 or TRBV12-4 to TRBJ1-1; the match to TRBD1 covers 8 bases. V shed 8 bases and J 5 bases; nucleotides not matched to a gene: 10. CDR3 size: 14 residues. The CDR3 DNA reads TGTGCCAGCGGGGACAGGCTGGGGGGGACTGAAGCTTTCTTT. Its translation: CASGDRLGGTEAFF.

V gene TRBV10-3 combines with J gene TRBJ2-3; D not resolved. V was pared by 4 bases and J by 6 bases, with 8 bases between. Germline-derived CDR1 and CDR2 are ENHRY and SYGVKD. The CDR3 is made up of 12 amino acids. This CDR3 is CAISVNPDTQYF. The CDR3 region has the DNA TGTGCCATCAGTGTAAATCCGGATACGCAGTATTTT.

This clonotype was observed at least ten times. This sequence joins TRBV30 and TRBJ1-4, with D hard to call. The V end was cut by 4 bases, the J end by 5 bases, with 11 bases between. CDR3 length: 13 amino acids. Germline V lookup: CDR1 GTSNPN, CDR2 SVGIG (reference sequence). The CDR3 region has the DNA TGTGCCTGGACCCACACGAGGAATGAAAAACTGTTTTTT. This translates into CAWTHTRNEKLFF.

As regards this clonotype: This may arise from a read error, as a much more abundant clone is one base away. The J gene is TRBJ2-7, the V gene TRBV5-1, with D maybe TRBD1 (5 bases). CDR3 length: 14 residues. Germline V gene lookup returns CDR1 SGHRS and CDR2 YFSETQ. The chain's CDR3 is CACSLGTGNYEQYF. The CDR3 DNA reads TGCGCCTGCAGCTTGGGTACAGGAAACTACGAGCAGTACTTC. The full variable domain, completed using reference TRBV5-1 and TRBJ2-7, is KAGVTQTPRYLIKTRGQQVTLSCSPISGHRSVSWYQQTPGQGLQFLFEYFSETQRNKGNFPGRFSGRQFSNSRSEMNVSTLELGDSALYLCACSLGTGNYEQYFGPGTRLTVT.